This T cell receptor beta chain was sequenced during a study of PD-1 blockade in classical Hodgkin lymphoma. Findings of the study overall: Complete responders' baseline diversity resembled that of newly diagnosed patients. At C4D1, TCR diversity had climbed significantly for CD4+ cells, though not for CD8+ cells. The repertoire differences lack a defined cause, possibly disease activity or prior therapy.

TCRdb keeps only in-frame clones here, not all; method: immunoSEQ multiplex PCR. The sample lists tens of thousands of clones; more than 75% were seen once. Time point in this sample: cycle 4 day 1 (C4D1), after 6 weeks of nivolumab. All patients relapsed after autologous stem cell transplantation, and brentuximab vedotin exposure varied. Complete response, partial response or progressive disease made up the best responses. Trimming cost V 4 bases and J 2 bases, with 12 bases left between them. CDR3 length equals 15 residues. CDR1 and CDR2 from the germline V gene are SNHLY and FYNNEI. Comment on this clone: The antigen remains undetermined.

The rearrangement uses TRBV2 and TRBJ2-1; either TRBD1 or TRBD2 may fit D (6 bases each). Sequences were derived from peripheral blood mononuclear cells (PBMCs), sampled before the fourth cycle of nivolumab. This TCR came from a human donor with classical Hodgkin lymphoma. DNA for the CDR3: TGTGCCAGCAGTGTCTGGGGGGCTACCTACAATGAGCAGTTCTTC. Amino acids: CASSVWGATYNEQFF.